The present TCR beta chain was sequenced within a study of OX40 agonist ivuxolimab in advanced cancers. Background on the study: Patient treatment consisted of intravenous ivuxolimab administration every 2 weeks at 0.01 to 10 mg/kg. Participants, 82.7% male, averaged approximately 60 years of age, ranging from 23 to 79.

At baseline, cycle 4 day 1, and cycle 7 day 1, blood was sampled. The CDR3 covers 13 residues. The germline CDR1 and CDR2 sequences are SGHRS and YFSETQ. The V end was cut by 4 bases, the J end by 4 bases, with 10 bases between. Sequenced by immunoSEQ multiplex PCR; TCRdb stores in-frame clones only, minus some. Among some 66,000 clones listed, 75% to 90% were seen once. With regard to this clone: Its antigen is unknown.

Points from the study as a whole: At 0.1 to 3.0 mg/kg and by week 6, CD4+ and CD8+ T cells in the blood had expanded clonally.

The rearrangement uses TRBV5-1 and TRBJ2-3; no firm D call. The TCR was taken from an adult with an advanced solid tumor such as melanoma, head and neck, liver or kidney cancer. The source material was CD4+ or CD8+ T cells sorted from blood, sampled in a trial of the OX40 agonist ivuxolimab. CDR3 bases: TGCGCCAGCAGCCTCCGTCCCCCAGATACGCAGTATTTT. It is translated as CASSLRPPDTQYF.